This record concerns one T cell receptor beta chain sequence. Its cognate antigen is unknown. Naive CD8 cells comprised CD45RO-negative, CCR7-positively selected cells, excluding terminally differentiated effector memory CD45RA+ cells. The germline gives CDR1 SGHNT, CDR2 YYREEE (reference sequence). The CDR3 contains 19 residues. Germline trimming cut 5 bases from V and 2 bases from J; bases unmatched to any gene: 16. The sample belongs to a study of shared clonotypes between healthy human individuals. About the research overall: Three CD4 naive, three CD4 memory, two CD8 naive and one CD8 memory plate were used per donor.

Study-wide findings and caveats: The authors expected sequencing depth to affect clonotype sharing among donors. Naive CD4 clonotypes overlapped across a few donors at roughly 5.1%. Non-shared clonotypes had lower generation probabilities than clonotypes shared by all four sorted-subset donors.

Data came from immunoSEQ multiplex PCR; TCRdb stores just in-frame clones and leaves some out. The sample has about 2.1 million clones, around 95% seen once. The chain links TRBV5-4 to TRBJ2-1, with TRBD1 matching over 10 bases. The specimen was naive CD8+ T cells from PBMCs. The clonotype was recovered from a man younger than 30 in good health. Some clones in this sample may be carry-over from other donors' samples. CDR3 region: CASRPGTGVSASAYNEQFF. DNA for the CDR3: TGTGCCAGCAGGCCCGGGACAGGGGTTTCGGCTAGCGCCTACAATGAGCAGTTCTTC.